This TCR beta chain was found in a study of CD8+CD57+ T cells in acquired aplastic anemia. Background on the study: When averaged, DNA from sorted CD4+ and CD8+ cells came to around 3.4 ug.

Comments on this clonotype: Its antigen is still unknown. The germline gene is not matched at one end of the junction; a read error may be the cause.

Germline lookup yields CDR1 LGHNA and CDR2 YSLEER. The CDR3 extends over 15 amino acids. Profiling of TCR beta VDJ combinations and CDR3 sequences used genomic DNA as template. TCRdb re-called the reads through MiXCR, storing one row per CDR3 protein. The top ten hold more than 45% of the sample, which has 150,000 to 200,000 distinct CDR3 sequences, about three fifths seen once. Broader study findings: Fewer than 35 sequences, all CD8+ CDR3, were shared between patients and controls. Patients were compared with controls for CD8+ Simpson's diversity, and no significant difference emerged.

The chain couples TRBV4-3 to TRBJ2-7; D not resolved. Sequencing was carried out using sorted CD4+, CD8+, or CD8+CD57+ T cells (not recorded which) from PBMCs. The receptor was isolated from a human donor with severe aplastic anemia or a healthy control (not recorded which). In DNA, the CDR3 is TGCGCCAGCGGCCAAGATCACAGTTACAGCTACGAGCAGTACTTC. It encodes CASGQDHSYSYEQYF.